A selection of T cell receptor beta chains follows, all from one sample in a study of post-analysis software for immune sequencing data. MiXCR was run by TCRdb on the PCR reads, yielding one entry per CDR3 protein. The sample shows hundreds of thousands of distinct CDR3 sequences, 40% to 50% of them seen only once. Sequencing was performed on blood. Receptors originate from a girl aged 10 to 17 with multiple sclerosis. CDR3s include the opening cysteine and the closing phenylalanine or tryptophan. Fields, in order: CDR3 length, J gene, V gene, D gene, clone size, CDR3 DNA, CDR3 protein. D genes are given only for firm matches. Clone size is given for some rows only: seen once, a few or many times, or a class if the clone is expanded.

cdr3_length: 16; j_call: TRBJ2-1; v_call: TRBV7-9; d_call: TRBD2; clone_size: .; cdr3_nt: TGTGCCAGCAGCTCAGACAGGGCTGGCGGGAGGGCCCGGGGGTTCTTC; cdr3_aa: CASSSDRAGGRARGFF
cdr3_length: 12; j_call: TRBJ2-7; v_call: TRBV5-6; d_call: .; clone_size: .; cdr3_nt: TGTGCCAGCAGCTTAATGACAGCTTTCCAGTACTTC; cdr3_aa: CASSLMTAFQYF
cdr3_length: 14; j_call: TRBJ2-7; v_call: TRBV18; d_call: .; clone_size: .; cdr3_nt: TGTGCCAGCTCACCACAGATCACAGGGAACGAGCAGTACTTC; cdr3_aa: CASSPQITGNEQYF
cdr3_length: 15; j_call: TRBJ2-3; v_call: TRBV5-1; d_call: .; clone_size: few; cdr3_nt: TGCGCCAGCAGCTTGGCTGGCTCCCGCACAGATACGCAGTATTTT; cdr3_aa: CASSLAGSRTDTQYF
cdr3_length: 14; j_call: TRBJ1-5; v_call: TRBV7-9; d_call: .; clone_size: few; cdr3_nt: TGTGCCAGCAGCTACGGACAGAACAATCAGCCCCAGCATTTT; cdr3_aa: CASSYGQNNQPQHF
cdr3_length: 14; j_call: TRBJ2-3; v_call: TRBV6-6; d_call: .; clone_size: few; cdr3_nt: TGTGCCAGCAGCTCACAGGCTCCCCCGGATACGCAGTATTTT; cdr3_aa: CASSSQAPPDTQYF
cdr3_length: 13; j_call: TRBJ2-5; v_call: TRBV20-1; d_call: TRBD2; clone_size: .; cdr3_nt: TGCAGTGCTAGTCTGGCGGGAGCGAAGACCCAGTACTTC; cdr3_aa: CSASLAGAKTQYF
cdr3_length: 15; j_call: TRBJ2-1; v_call: TRBV27; d_call: TRBD1; clone_size: once; cdr3_nt: TGTGCCAGCAGTTTAGGGACAGGGCTTGCAAATGAGCAGTTCTTC; cdr3_aa: CASSLGTGLANEQFF
cdr3_length: 14; j_call: TRBJ2-7; v_call: TRBV4-1; d_call: .; clone_size: .; cdr3_nt: TGCGCCAGCAGCCAAGGGCACTCCTCCTACAAGCAGTACTTC; cdr3_aa: CASSQGHSSYKQYF
cdr3_length: 15; j_call: TRBJ2-5; v_call: TRBV7-7; d_call: .; clone_size: .; cdr3_nt: TGTGCTAGCAGCTTAGCGAGGGGTGTCGGGGAGACCCAGTACTTC; cdr3_aa: CASSLARGVGETQYF
cdr3_length: 11; j_call: TRBJ1-1; v_call: TRBV25-1; d_call: .; clone_size: .; cdr3_nt: TGTGCCAGCGACCAAGGGGGGGAAGCTTTCTTT; cdr3_aa: CASDQGGEAFF
cdr3_length: 15; j_call: TRBJ1-1; v_call: TRBV19; d_call: .; clone_size: once; cdr3_nt: TGTGCCAGTAGTATGGCGGGTATCATGAACACTGAAGCTTTCTTT; cdr3_aa: CASSMAGIMNTEAFF
cdr3_length: 12; j_call: TRBJ1-3; v_call: TRBV7-9; d_call: .; clone_size: .; cdr3_nt: TGTGCCAGCAGCTTAGCCCGAAACACCATATATTTT; cdr3_aa: CASSLARNTIYF
cdr3_length: 16; j_call: TRBJ1-6; v_call: TRBV4-2; d_call: TRBD1; clone_size: few; cdr3_nt: TGTGCCAGCAGCCAAGACAGGGGGACCTATAATTCACCCCTCCACTTT; cdr3_aa: CASSQDRGTYNSPLHF
cdr3_length: 16; j_call: TRBJ2-1; v_call: TRBV18; d_call: TRBD2; clone_size: once; cdr3_nt: TGTGCCAGCTCACCTGCCGGGACTAGCGGCTACAATGAGCAGTTCTTC; cdr3_aa: CASSPAGTSGYNEQFF
cdr3_length: 14; j_call: TRBJ1-1; v_call: TRBV7-8; d_call: .; clone_size: .; cdr3_nt: TGTGCCAGCAGCTTACCAGTGGCGGACACTGAAGCTTTCTTT; cdr3_aa: CASSLPVADTEAFF
cdr3_length: 16; j_call: TRBJ1-1; v_call: TRBV7-8; d_call: TRBD1; clone_size: .; cdr3_nt: TGTGCCAGCAGCGTCCGGGACAGGGGCTCCAACACTGAAGCTTTCTTT; cdr3_aa: CASSVRDRGSNTEAFF
cdr3_length: 14; j_call: TRBJ1-1; v_call: TRBV5-1; d_call: .; clone_size: .; cdr3_nt: TGCGCCAGCAGCTTGATCGGGGTGAACACTGAAGCTTTCTTT; cdr3_aa: CASSLIGVNTEAFF
cdr3_length: 18; j_call: TRBJ2-1; v_call: TRBV10-2; d_call: TRBD2; clone_size: few; cdr3_nt: TGCGCCAGCAGTGAGTTCGTGACTAGCGGGAGCCCTGACGATGAGCAGTTCTTC; cdr3_aa: CASSEFVTSGSPDDEQFF
cdr3_length: 16; j_call: TRBJ2-7; v_call: TRBV4-1; d_call: TRBD2; clone_size: .; cdr3_nt: TGCGCCAGCAGCCAAGAGGGACTAGCGAACTCCTACGAGCAGTACTTC; cdr3_aa: CASSQEGLANSYEQYF
cdr3_length: 10; j_call: TRBJ1-2; v_call: TRBV12-3/TRBV12-4; d_call: .; clone_size: .; cdr3_nt: TGTGCCAGCAGTACATCGTATGTCACCTTC; cdr3_aa: CASSTSYVTF
cdr3_length: 14; j_call: TRBJ2-1; v_call: TRBV6-6; d_call: TRBD2; clone_size: few; cdr3_nt: TGTGCCAGCAGTTACTCCGGGGGGGCCAATGAGCAGTTCTTC; cdr3_aa: CASSYSGGANEQFF
cdr3_length: 16; j_call: TRBJ2-3; v_call: TRBV24-1; d_call: TRBD2; clone_size: .; cdr3_nt: TGTGCCACCAGTGATTTGAATAGGCGGGAGACAGATACGCAGTATTTT; cdr3_aa: CATSDLNRRETDTQYF
cdr3_length: 12; j_call: TRBJ2-3; v_call: TRBV12-3/TRBV12-4; d_call: TRBD1; clone_size: .; cdr3_nt: TGTGCCAGCGGAGACAGGGAAGATACGCAGTATTTT; cdr3_aa: CASGDREDTQYF
cdr3_length: 19; j_call: TRBJ2-1; v_call: TRBV10-3; d_call: TRBD2; clone_size: .; cdr3_nt: TGTGCCATCAGTGACATGGTCCTAGCGGGGGCCCGAACCTACAATGAGCAGTTCTTC; cdr3_aa: CAISDMVLAGARTYNEQFF
cdr3_length: 12; j_call: TRBJ1-1; v_call: TRBV2; d_call: .; clone_size: few; cdr3_nt: TGTGCCAGAGGAGCGGGATTCACTGAAGCTTTCTTT; cdr3_aa: CARGAGFTEAFF
cdr3_length: 12; j_call: TRBJ2-1; v_call: TRBV10-3; d_call: .; clone_size: once; cdr3_nt: TGTGCCATCAGTGAGCTGGTCAATGAGCAGTTCTTC; cdr3_aa: CAISELVNEQFF
cdr3_length: 15; j_call: TRBJ2-7; v_call: TRBV5-1; d_call: TRBD2; clone_size: few; cdr3_nt: TGCGCCAGCAGCTTCAGGCTAGCGGCATTCTACGAGCAGTACTTC; cdr3_aa: CASSFRLAAFYEQYF
cdr3_length: 11; j_call: TRBJ1-2; v_call: TRBV29-1; d_call: .; clone_size: .; cdr3_nt: TGCAGCGTGGGAGCTAACTATGGCCACACCTTC; cdr3_aa: CSVGANYGHTF
cdr3_length: 12; j_call: TRBJ2-7; v_call: TRBV29-1; d_call: .; clone_size: .; cdr3_nt: TGCAGCGTTGTGAGTGGTGAGTACGAGCAGTACTTC; cdr3_aa: CSVVSGEYEQYF
cdr3_length: 17; j_call: TRBJ2-5; v_call: TRBV3-1; d_call: .; clone_size: .; cdr3_nt: TGTGCCAGCAGCCAAGGTGGGACTCGTCTAGTACCAGAGACCCAGTACTTC; cdr3_aa: CASSQGGTRLVPETQYF
cdr3_length: 15; j_call: TRBJ2-3; v_call: TRBV5-1; d_call: TRBD1; clone_size: once; cdr3_nt: TGCGCCAGCCGTTGGACAGGGGGGCGAACAGATACGCAGTATTTT; cdr3_aa: CASRWTGGRTDTQYF
cdr3_length: 14; j_call: TRBJ2-7; v_call: TRBV20-1; d_call: .; clone_size: many; cdr3_nt: TGCAGTGCTAGATCCCACAGGGGGAGGGACGAGCAGTACTTC; cdr3_aa: CSARSHRGRDEQYF
cdr3_length: 14; j_call: TRBJ1-2; v_call: TRBV7-9; d_call: .; clone_size: few; cdr3_nt: TGTACCAGCAGCTTAGGAGGCCTTGGGGATGGCTACACCTTC; cdr3_aa: CTSSLGGLGDGYTF
cdr3_length: 13; j_call: TRBJ1-1; v_call: TRBV9; d_call: .; clone_size: .; cdr3_nt: TGTGCCAGCAGCGCCGGGTCCTTTCGTGAAGCTTTCTTT; cdr3_aa: CASSAGSFREAFF
cdr3_length: 13; j_call: TRBJ1-2; v_call: TRBV2; d_call: .; clone_size: .; cdr3_nt: TGTGCCAGCAGTCCGGGTTGGGGCTATGGCTACACCTTC; cdr3_aa: CASSPGWGYGYTF
cdr3_length: 13; j_call: TRBJ2-7; v_call: TRBV7-2; d_call: .; clone_size: few; cdr3_nt: TGTGCCAGCAGCTTACGCCGCGAAAACGAGCAGTACTTC; cdr3_aa: CASSLRRENEQYF
cdr3_length: 14; j_call: TRBJ2-5; v_call: TRBV11-1; d_call: .; clone_size: .; cdr3_nt: TGTGCCAGCAGAGGAGGGGTAGCGGAGGAGACCCAGTACTTC; cdr3_aa: CASRGGVAEETQYF
cdr3_length: 18; j_call: TRBJ1-6; v_call: TRBV7-2; d_call: .; clone_size: few; cdr3_nt: TGTGCCAGCAGCCAGAACCCACAGGGCTCGGGATATAATTCACCCCTCCACTTT; cdr3_aa: CASSQNPQGSGYNSPLHF
cdr3_length: 15; j_call: TRBJ2-7; v_call: TRBV7-6; d_call: TRBD1; clone_size: .; cdr3_nt: TGTGCCAGCAGCCAAGGGGACAGGTCCACCTACGAGCAGTACTTC; cdr3_aa: CASSQGDRSTYEQYF
cdr3_length: 14; j_call: TRBJ2-5; v_call: TRBV5-1; d_call: .; clone_size: .; cdr3_nt: TGCGCCAGCAGCTCACAGGGTAATAGGGAGACCCAGTACTTC; cdr3_aa: CASSSQGNRETQYF
cdr3_length: 13; j_call: TRBJ1-1; v_call: TRBV20-1; d_call: .; clone_size: .; cdr3_nt: TGCAGTGCTAGAATTGGCAGGGCCTATGAAGCTTTCTTT; cdr3_aa: CSARIGRAYEAFF
cdr3_length: 13; j_call: TRBJ2-1; v_call: TRBV15; d_call: .; clone_size: once; cdr3_nt: TGTGCCACCAGCAGAGATGAGGATAAGGCTCGGTTCTTC; cdr3_aa: CATSRDEDKARFF
cdr3_length: 14; j_call: TRBJ1-5; v_call: TRBV12-3/TRBV12-4; d_call: .; clone_size: .; cdr3_nt: TGTGCCAGCAGTTCGTCCTCTCGCAATCAGCCCCAGCATTTT; cdr3_aa: CASSSSSRNQPQHF
cdr3_length: 15; j_call: TRBJ2-3; v_call: TRBV7-2; d_call: TRBD2; clone_size: .; cdr3_nt: TGTGCCAGCAGCTTAGAGCTTGCGGGGGGCGATACGCAGTATTTT; cdr3_aa: CASSLELAGGDTQYF
cdr3_length: 16; j_call: TRBJ1-1; v_call: TRBV4-1; d_call: .; clone_size: .; cdr3_nt: TGCGCCAGCAGCCAACCCTTCAAGAGCGAGAACACTGAAGCTTTCTTT; cdr3_aa: CASSQPFKSENTEAFF
cdr3_length: 15; j_call: TRBJ2-5; v_call: TRBV7-2; d_call: .; clone_size: .; cdr3_nt: TGTGCCAGCAGCAAAGCCCCCCTAGCGCTGGAGACCCAGTACTTC; cdr3_aa: CASSKAPLALETQYF
cdr3_length: 13; j_call: TRBJ2-7; v_call: TRBV4-1; d_call: .; clone_size: .; cdr3_nt: TGCGCCAACAGCCAGACACAGCTATACGAGCAGTACTTC; cdr3_aa: CANSQTQLYEQYF
cdr3_length: 15; j_call: TRBJ2-6; v_call: TRBV5-1; d_call: .; clone_size: .; cdr3_nt: TGCGCCAGCAGCTTGACCGGGGGACAAGGAAACGTCCTGACTTTC; cdr3_aa: CASSLTGGQGNVLTF
cdr3_length: 15; j_call: TRBJ2-3; v_call: TRBV5-1; d_call: TRBD1; clone_size: few; cdr3_nt: TGCGCCAGCAGCTTGGCCGACAGGGGCACAGATACGCAGTATTTT; cdr3_aa: CASSLADRGTDTQYF
cdr3_length: 12; j_call: TRBJ2-5; v_call: TRBV28; d_call: .; clone_size: .; cdr3_nt: TGTGCCAGCAGGACAGGAAAAGAGACCCAGTACTTC; cdr3_aa: CASRTGKETQYF
cdr3_length: 13; j_call: TRBJ2-1; v_call: TRBV12-3/TRBV12-4; d_call: .; clone_size: .; cdr3_nt: TGTGCCAGCAGTTCCGGGCGGCACAATGAGCAGTTCTTC; cdr3_aa: CASSSGRHNEQFF
cdr3_length: 13; j_call: TRBJ2-5; v_call: TRBV7-9; d_call: .; clone_size: .; cdr3_nt: TGTGCCAGCAACCCTTGGGCCCTCGAGACCCAGTACTTC; cdr3_aa: CASNPWALETQYF
cdr3_length: 16; j_call: TRBJ2-3; v_call: TRBV27; d_call: .; clone_size: few; cdr3_nt: TGTGCCAGCAGTCCCTGGGAACTAGCACACACAGATACGCAGTATTTT; cdr3_aa: CASSPWELAHTDTQYF
cdr3_length: 15; j_call: TRBJ1-1; v_call: TRBV29-1; d_call: TRBD1; clone_size: few; cdr3_nt: TGCAGCGCCCTAAACCGGGACAGGGGGCTCACTGAAGCTTTCTTT; cdr3_aa: CSALNRDRGLTEAFF
cdr3_length: 13; j_call: TRBJ2-7; v_call: TRBV11-2; d_call: .; clone_size: .; cdr3_nt: TGTGCCAGCAGCTTAGATGCTTCCTACGAGCAGTACTTC; cdr3_aa: CASSLDASYEQYF
cdr3_length: 14; j_call: TRBJ2-1; v_call: TRBV29-1; d_call: TRBD1; clone_size: few; cdr3_nt: TGCAGCGTTGGGACAGGGACCTCATACAATGAGCAGTTCTTC; cdr3_aa: CSVGTGTSYNEQFF